The 22 T cell receptor beta chains below all came from one sample that was sequenced in a study of cytomegalovirus exposure and HLA in healthy donors. The primer mix had 60 Vbeta and 13 Jbeta primers. Method: immunoSEQ multiplex PCR; TCRdb's copy keeps in-frame clones and lacks some. The sample consists of more than 140,000 clones, about four fifths of them appearing once. What was sequenced was PBMCs. These TCRs come from a man aged 18 to 30 in good health and CMV-seropositive.

On this clone itself: A read error may account for a junction end that differs from germline. The rearrangement joins TRBV7-9 to TRBJ2-2; 10 bases fit TRBD2. CDR3 length: 19 residues. Germline V gene sequence: CDR1 SEHNR, CDR2 FQNEAQ (reference sequence). CDR3 nucleotide sequence: TGTTCCAGCAGCTTAGGTTCTAGCGGGAGACCCTCGGACACCGGGGAGCTGTTTTTT. It yields the protein CSSSLGSSGRPSDTGELFF.

CDR3 nucleotides: TGTGCCAGCAGCCAAAATTGGTCCAAGACGGGCAAAAACATTCAGTACTTC. This translates into CASSQNWSKTGKNIQYF. V usage is TRBV4-2 and J usage is TRBJ2-4; D not certain. CDR3 length: 17 amino acids. Per germline, CDR1 LGHNA and CDR2 YNFKEQ. V lost 2 bases and J 3 bases, leaving 17 bases between the germline ends.

The J gene is TRBJ2-2, the V gene TRBV29-1; a weak D match, TRBD2 (6 bases). CDR3 length: 13 amino acids. Trimming removed 6 bases from V and 6 bases from J, with 14 bases in between. Germline values: CDR1 SQVTM, CDR2 ANQGSEA. This CDR3 reads CSVATGVSGELFF. The CDR3 bases are TGCAGCGTCGCGACGGGGGTATCCGGGGAGCTGTTTTTT.

This clone appeared a few times. The chain combines TRBV19 with TRBJ2-2, with 8 bases fitting TRBD2. Germline CDR1 LNHDA, CDR2 SQIVND (reference sequence). The J segment lost 3 bases and the V segment lost 10 bases, leaving 7 bases of the junction unmatched. The CDR3 runs 14 residues. The CDR3 DNA is TGTGCCACCAGCGGGGGCATTCACACCGGGGAGCTGTTTTTT. It codes for CATSGGIHTGELFF.

The gene calls are TRBV4-2 and TRBJ2-3; TRBD2 agrees at 10 bases. This CDR3 is built from 18 residues. The trim removed 0 bases at V and 3 bases at J, leaving 9 bases unmatched. Germline CDR1 LGHNA, CDR2 YNFKEQ. The DNA for the CDR3 is TGTGCCAGCAGCCAAGAAGTTTCGGCTAGCGGGAGTACAGATACGCAGTATTTT. Encoded protein: CASSQEVSASGSTDTQYF.

The chain recombines TRBV4-1 with TRBJ2-1; weak D call: TRBD2 (6 bases). Germline-derived CDR1 and CDR2 are MGHRA and YSYEKL. There are 15 residues in the CDR3. The V and J ends lost 6 bases and 0 bases respectively, with 12 bases between them. The CDR3 DNA reads as TGCGCCAGCAGGATGGTGGGGGGCTCCTACAATGAGCAGTTCTTC. It is translated as CASRMVGGSYNEQFF.

This clone was found a few times. The chain is built from TRBV10-2 and TRBJ2-7, with 11 bases lining up with TRBD2. CDR3 length equals 15 residues. Germline trimming cut 6 bases from V and 3 bases from J; bases unmatched to any gene: 7. Germline lookup yields CDR1 WSHSY and CDR2 SAAADI. For the CDR3, the DNA is TGCGCCAGCAGGCCCTCCGGGACTAGCGGCTACGAGCAGTACTTC. Amino acids: CASRPSGTSGYEQYF.

The chain links TRBV29-1 to TRBJ2-7, with 7 bases matching TRBD2. V lost 1 base, J lost 6 bases, and 18 bases stayed unmatched. Germline-derived CDR1 and CDR2 are SQVTM and ANQGSEA. This CDR3 spans 17 amino acids. CDR3 in DNA: TGCAGCGTTGAAGGGGGGGGTGGCCAGGGTGGATTTCGCGAGCAGTACTTC. It codes for CSVEGGGGQGGFREQYF.

With regard to this clone: One junction end disagrees with the germline gene, perhaps due to a read error. V is TRBV29-1 and J is TRBJ1-1; 8 positions match TRBD1. This CDR3 contains 17 residues. CDR1 is SQVTM, CDR2 ANQGSEA, per germline. This CDR3 is CSVDAGQGSSSNTEAFF. DNA of the CDR3: TGCAGTGTTGATGCCGGACAGGGATCCTCCTCGAACACTGAAGCTTTCTTT.

CDR3 sequence reads: CASSLALGQVNTEAFF. As DNA, the CDR3 is TGTGCCAGCAGCTTGGCTTTGGGACAGGTGAACACTGAAGCTTTCTTT. The chain carries TRBV5-6 and TRBJ1-1, with TRBD1 matching over 8 bases. This CDR3 spans 16 amino acids. After removal of 0 bases from V and 0 bases from J, the junction contained 4 bases not matched to a gene. The germline V gene has CDR1 SGHDT and CDR2 YYEEEE.

This clone turned up a few times. The rearrangement uses TRBV6-1 and TRBJ2-7; a possible D gene is TRBD1 (5 bases). V gave up 5 bases and J gave up 6 bases, with 17 bases separating them. This CDR3 region has 14 residues. Germline CDR1 is MNHNS and CDR2 is SASEGT. CDR3 bases: TGTGCCAGCAGTCCCTTAAACCAGGGTGGCGAGCAGTACTTC. Encoded protein: CASSPLNQGGEQYF.

J is TRBJ2-7 and V is TRBV29-1; D possibly corresponds to TRBD2 (5 bases). This CDR3 has 13 residues. V was clipped by 7 bases and J by 0 bases, with 13 bases between them. Germline V CDR1 and CDR2: SQVTM, ANQGSEA. The CDR3 sequence is CSALGLNSYEQYF. The DNA of the CDR3 is TGCAGCGCGCTAGGACTGAACTCCTACGAGCAGTACTTC.

The V gene is TRBV28, the J gene TRBJ2-5; maybe TRBD1 (5 bases). The CDR3 spans 13 residues. V lost 8 bases to trimming and J lost 0 bases, with 10 bases between them. The germline gives CDR1 MDHEN, CDR2 SYDVKM. CDR3 region: CASRRTYQETQYF. The CDR3 coding sequence is TGTGCCAGCCGAAGGACATACCAAGAGACCCAGTACTTC.

The V and J genes are TRBV6-5 and TRBJ2-7; the match to TRBD1 covers 7 bases. CDR3 length: 14 amino acids. Germline V gene lookup returns CDR1 MNHEY and CDR2 SVGAGI. Losses at the gene ends were 6 bases for V and 2 bases for J; bases not matched to a gene: 7. The DNA of the CDR3 is TGTGCCAGCAGGTCACAGGGGCTACCCTACGAGCAGTACTTC. Protein product: CASRSQGLPYEQYF.

The V and J genes are TRBV28 and TRBJ2-3, with 9 bases identical to TRBD1. CDR1 and CDR2 from the germline V gene are MDHEN and SYDVKM. Germline trimming cut 2 bases from V and 1 base from J; bases unmatched to any gene: 1. CDR3 length: 15 amino acids. The CDR3 reads CASSLRQGGTDTQYF. The CDR3 nucleotides are TGTGCCAGCAGTTTACGACAGGGGGGCACAGATACGCAGTATTTT.

This chain uses TRBV4-1 with TRBJ2-7, with 11 bases lining up with TRBD2. The length of the CDR3 is 18 residues. Germline CDR1 is MGHRA and CDR2 is YSYEKL. V shed 2 bases, J shed 0 bases, and the junction held 9 bases outside the gene matches. The DNA for the CDR3 is TGCGCCAGCAGCCAAAGGGAGCTAGCGGGAGGTACCTCCTACGAGCAGTACTTC. It yields the protein CASSQRELAGGTSYEQYF.

The chain joins TRBV5-6 to TRBJ1-1; maybe TRBD1 (6 bases). This CDR3 has 15 amino acids. CDR1 is SGHDT and CDR2 is YYEEEE in the germline V gene. Between the trimmed V and J ends, which lost 1 base and 4 bases, there was a span of 14 bases. This chain's CDR3 is CASSLYGGGGTEAFF. CDR3 bases: TGTGCCAGCAGCTTGTATGGGGGAGGGGGCACTGAAGCTTTCTTT.

J is TRBJ2-3 and V is TRBV5-3; TRBD2 is a possible D gene (5 bases). TRBV5-3 counts as an open reading frame of uncertain function. V lost 3 bases and J 0 bases, leaving 17 bases between the germline ends. This CDR3 has 17 residues. CDR3 in amino acids: CARSSPGKYSSTDTQYF. CDR3 coding DNA: TGTGCCAGAAGCTCCCCCGGGAAATACTCTAGCACAGATACGCAGTATTTT.

In its sample, this clone was seen a few times. This chain uses TRBV7-9 with TRBJ1-2; D perhaps matches TRBD1 (5 bases). Germline CDR1 SEHNR, CDR2 FQNEAQ (reference sequence). V lost 3 bases and J lost 5, with 13 bases in between. The CDR3 extends over 14 amino acids. The DNA for the CDR3 is TGTGCCAGCAGCTTTAACCAGGGTAGTTATGGCTACACCTTC. Translating it yields CASSFNQGSYGYTF.

This clone was seen only once. The chain uses TRBV28 and TRBJ2-4; 7 bases are shared with TRBD1. Germline lookup yields CDR1 MDHEN and CDR2 SYDVKM. Losses at the gene ends were 5 bases for V and 6 bases for J; bases not matched to a gene: 4. The CDR3 sequence is 13 residues long. CDR3 in amino acids: CASSRGRLNIQYF. In DNA, the CDR3 is TGTGCCAGCAGTAGGGGGCGCTTAAACATTCAGTACTTC.

The chain links TRBV6-5 to TRBJ1-3; 8 bases fit TRBD1. V lost 5 bases to trimming and J lost 5 bases; unmatched junction nucleotides: 5. The length of the CDR3 is 14 residues. CDR1 MNHEY and CDR2 SVGAGI come from the germline V gene. CDR3 DNA sequence: TGTGCCAGCAGTCGGACAGGGCTGAGAAACACCATATATTTT. This encodes CASSRTGLRNTIYF.

This clone was observed a single time. The chain joins TRBV28 to TRBJ2-7; the D gene is possibly TRBD2 (6 bases). This CDR3 is 15 amino acids long. The V end lost 7 bases, the J end lost 2 bases, and 18 bases lay between the germline ends. Germline V gene sequence: CDR1 MDHEN, CDR2 SYDVKM. The CDR3 here is CASTLGGGPTYEQYF. The DNA of the CDR3 is TGTGCCAGCACCCTCGGGGGAGGTCCAACCTACGAGCAGTACTTC.